These 12 T cell receptor beta chains originate from one sample sequenced in a study of OX40 agonist ivuxolimab in advanced cancers. The repertoire was sequenced with immunoSEQ multiplex PCR; TCRdb's copy has only in-frame clones and lacks some. This table holds 60,000 to 100,000 clones, 80% to 90% found once. The sequencing used CD4+ or CD8+ T cells sorted from blood, collected in a trial of the OX40 agonist ivuxolimab. The receptors shown here come from an adult with an advanced solid tumor such as melanoma, head and neck, liver or kidney cancer.

This sequence joins TRBV19 and TRBJ2-1; 9 nucleotides match TRBD2. The ends lost 9 bases at V and 9 bases at J; junction bases unmatched: 12. This CDR3 has 14 amino acids. Germline V gives CDR1 LNHDA, CDR2 SQIVND (reference sequence). The CDR3 DNA sequence: TGTGCCAGCCTTCTTAGTAGCGGGAGAGGTGAGCAGTTCTTC. It specifies CASLLSSGRGEQFF.

J is TRBJ2-7 and V is TRBV5-1; TRBD2 aligns across 7 bases. Germline V lookup: CDR1 SGHRS, CDR2 YFSETQ. Germline trimming cut 3 bases from V and 4 bases from J; bases unmatched to any gene: 7. This CDR3 region has 14 residues. The CDR3 here is CASSWGRAPYEQYF. CDR3 bases: TGCGCCAGCAGCTGGGGGAGGGCCCCATACGAGCAGTACTTC.

The chain links TRBV5-1 to TRBJ2-3; 15 bases agree with TRBD2. With V trimmed by 4 bases and J by 5 bases, 8 bases remained unmatched. Germline V gene data show CDR1 as SGHRS and CDR2 as YFSETQ. The CDR3 is 17 residues long. The CDR3 sequence is CASSTGLAGGPGDTQYF. The CDR3 coding sequence is TGCGCCAGCAGCACTGGACTAGCGGGAGGGCCGGGAGATACGCAGTATTTT.

The genes are TRBV7-2 and TRBJ2-3; no reliable D call. Per the germline V gene, CDR1 is SGHTA and CDR2 is FQGNSA. The CDR3 length is 12 residues. V was pared by 5 bases and J by 2 bases, with 5 bases between. CDR3 sequence: CASSRYTDTQYF. The CDR3, as DNA: TGTGCCAGCAGCCGGTACACAGATACGCAGTATTTT.

This rearrangement joins TRBV6-1 to TRBJ2-7; unclear D gene. The CDR3 is 13 amino acids. Looked up from germline, CDR1 is MNHNS and CDR2 is SASEGT. V gave up 10 bases and J gave up 3 bases, with 16 bases separating them. The CDR3 region has the DNA TGTGCCACCTCGCTACACTCGATCTACGAGCAGTACTTC. Its protein product is CATSLHSIYEQYF.

The table lists this clone with a count of one. The V call is TRBV28, the J call TRBJ2-7; D possibly uses TRBD1 or TRBD2 (5 bases each). Germline CDR1 reads MDHEN; CDR2 reads SYDVKM. The CDR3 covers 17 residues. Trimming took off 5 bases at V and 1 base at J, with 21 bases between the two ends. The CDR3 sequence is CASSNEKGKRGSYEQYF. DNA of the CDR3: TGTGCCAGCAGTAACGAAAAGGGGAAGCGCGGGTCCTACGAGCAGTACTTC.

The V gene is TRBV6-5, the J gene TRBJ2-7; 9 positions agree with TRBD1. Per the germline V gene, CDR1 is MNHEY and CDR2 is SVGAGI. With V trimmed by 4 bases and J by 2 bases, 3 bases remained unmatched. This CDR3 region has 14 residues. CDR3 sequence: CASSSGTGTYEQYF. The CDR3 DNA reads as TGTGCCAGCAGTTCGGGGACAGGGACCTACGAGCAGTACTTC.

The chain carries TRBV2 and TRBJ2-1; D gene unclear. The CDR3 loop spans 11 amino acids. V gave up 4 bases and J gave up 12 bases, with 10 bases separating them. Germline CDR1 SNHLY, CDR2 FYNNEI. The DNA for the CDR3 is TGTGCCAGCAGTGTAGGTGGAGCGCAGTTCTTC. Protein sequence: CASSVGGAQFF.

This clone was detected a few times. The genes are TRBV29-1 and TRBJ1-1; a possible D gene is TRBD1 (6 bases). The V end lost 7 bases, the J end lost 6 bases, and 18 bases lay between the germline ends. The germline V gene encodes CDR1 SQVTM and CDR2 ANQGSEA. The CDR3 is made up of 13 amino acids. DNA of the CDR3: TGCAGCGCAAACAGGGACCAGGCCGCTGAAGCTTTCTTT. Translated: CSANRDQAAEAFF.

The V gene is TRBV19, the J gene TRBJ1-5; possible D gene TRBD1, 6 bases. CDR1 is LNHDA and CDR2 is SQIVND in the germline V gene (reference sequence). Trimming stripped 6 bases from V and 3 bases from J, with 15 bases between. There are 15 residues in the CDR3. CDR3 amino acids: CASRGSSGDNQPQHF. In DNA form, the CDR3 reads TGTGCCAGTAGGGGATCCTCAGGGGACAATCAGCCCCAGCATTTT.

The chain links TRBV29-1 to TRBJ1-2, with D hard to call. The V gene's germline CDR1 is SQVTM and CDR2 ANQGSEA. The CDR3 consists of 12 residues. Deletions cut 7 bases from V and 6 bases from J, with 15 bases between. In DNA, the CDR3 is TGCAGCGCCCAGATCCAGGCCCATGGCTACACCTTC. Protein sequence: CSAQIQAHGYTF.

V and J are TRBV7-9 and TRBJ2-1; possible D gene TRBD2, 7 bases. The CDR3 runs to 14 residues. Between the trimmed V and J ends, which lost 5 bases and 12 bases, there was a span of 20 bases. Germline loops: CDR1 SEHNR, CDR2 FQNEAQ (reference sequence). The CDR3: CASSVKSGGAVQFF. The CDR3 DNA follows: TGTGCCAGCAGCGTCAAATCGGGGGGCGCGGTGCAGTTCTTC.